What follows is one TCR beta chain and its context. Antigen unknown. This sample was taken from a study of identical twins' blood T cells. Whole-study findings and limits: Top TCRbeta clonotypes were shared more with twin than unrelated donors. Twin repertoire similarity may partly reflect shared environment.

Three pairs of healthy female monozygous twins were the donors. This CDR3 contains 11 residues. V lost 7 bases and J lost 8, with 9 bases in between. Germline V gene sequence: CDR1 MNHEY, CDR2 SVGEGT. Libraries were made from RNA as TCR cDNA, using a modified protocol. TCRdb reprocessed the 5' RACE reads via MiXCR and lists one record per CDR3 protein. The sample has roughly 340,000 distinct CDR3 sequences; about 28% are singletons. The V call is TRBV6-2 or TRBV6-3, the J call TRBJ2-1; D ambiguous. The TCR was taken from a woman aged 18-55 years in good health. Source material: PBMCs. As DNA, the CDR3 is TGTGCCAGCACCTACTCCCATGAGCAGTTCTTC. Translation gives CASTYSHEQFF.